The 10 T cell receptor beta chains listed next were all sequenced from one sample in a study of blood T cell repertoires in COVID-19. Sequencing used immunoSEQ multiplex PCR; TCRdb keeps in-frame clones, though not all of them. This table holds tens of thousands of clones, about 89% found once. The specimen was peripheral blood. These receptors were collected from an older woman with active or convalescent COVID-19.

This chain connects TRBV4-1 to TRBJ1-3, with D tentatively TRBD1 (6 bases). Germline V gene data show CDR1 as MGHRA and CDR2 as YSYEKL. The germline V and J ends were trimmed by 4 bases and 2 bases, with 15 bases remaining between them. The CDR3 is 16 amino acids. CDR3 region: CASSLMGTGTGNTIYF. In DNA form, the CDR3 reads TGCGCCAGCAGCCTAATGGGCACAGGGACTGGAAACACCATATATTTT.

The chain joins TRBV27 to TRBJ1-5; 8 nucleotides agree with TRBD1. This CDR3 has 15 residues. From germline, CDR1 is MNHEY and CDR2 SMNVEV (reference sequence). V lost 8 bases and J lost 6; bases outside the gene matches: 12. The CDR3, as DNA: TGTGCCAGCGGAAGGACAGGGTTGGGCGGTCAGCCCCAGCATTTT. This gives the protein CASGRTGLGGQPQHF.

J is TRBJ1-5 and V is TRBV10-3, with TRBD1 as a possible D gene (6 bases). Per germline, CDR1 ENHRY and CDR2 SYGVKD. The CDR3 loop spans 16 amino acids. V lost 0 bases to trimming and J lost 7 bases, with 16 bases between them. The CDR3 region has the DNA TGTGCCATCAGTGAGTCGAGATGGGGGCTCGGGCAGCCCCAGCATTTT. Translating it yields CAISESRWGLGQPQHF.

This clone was picked up a small number of times. This chain connects TRBV5-1 to TRBJ1-2; D perhaps matches TRBD1 (5 bases). Trimming took off 1 base at V and 8 bases at J, with 18 bases between the two ends. Germline V gene sequence: CDR1 SGHRS, CDR2 YFSETQ. The CDR3 covers 15 residues. The CDR3: CASSLSLGEGRGYTF. The CDR3 DNA reads TGCGCCAGCAGCTTGTCCCTGGGGGAGGGCCGGGGCTACACCTTC.

The rearrangement uses TRBV28 and TRBJ2-7; the D gene is possibly TRBD2 (6 bases). The CDR3 consists of 13 residues. The V gene's germline CDR1 is MDHEN and CDR2 SYDVKM. Trimming stripped 5 bases from V and 7 bases from J, with 15 bases between. This CDR3 reads CASSPLRGTEQYF. The CDR3 DNA follows: TGTGCCAGCAGTCCCCTAAGAGGGACTGAGCAGTACTTC.

DNA of the CDR3: TGTGCCAGCAGTGACTGGGGGGACAGTCGCTCTGGAAACACCATATATTTT. It specifies CASSDWGDSRSGNTIYF. V is TRBV6-1 and J is TRBJ1-3, with 7 positions matching TRBD1. CDR1 and CDR2 from the germline V gene are MNHNS and SASEGT. J gave up 0 bases and V 3 bases, and 8 bases lay outside the gene matches. This CDR3 has 17 residues.

The gene calls are TRBV5-6 and TRBJ2-7; 8 nucleotides match TRBD2. Germline CDR1 SGHDT, CDR2 YYEEEE. V dropped 1 base and J dropped 7; count of bases not matched to a gene: 4. There are 13 residues in the CDR3. Written as DNA, the CDR3 is TGTGCCAGCAGCTTGAAGCGGGGGACAGAGCAGTACTTC. Protein sequence: CASSLKRGTEQYF.

This clone was counted once. This rearrangement joins TRBV19 to TRBJ1-1; TRBD1 agrees at 12 bases. This CDR3 has 15 residues. The germline V gene has CDR1 LNHDA and CDR2 SQIVND (reference sequence). Germline trimming cut 5 bases from V and 8 bases from J; bases unmatched to any gene: 9. The CDR3 protein is CASSRDRGRVLEAFF. DNA of the CDR3: TGTGCCAGTAGTCGGGACAGGGGGCGGGTGCTCGAAGCTTTCTTT.

This chain links TRBV28 with TRBJ2-3, with TRBD2 matching 13 bases. The J segment lost 6 bases and the V segment lost 6 bases, leaving 12 bases of the junction unmatched. The length of the CDR3 is 17 residues. Germline CDR1 reads MDHEN; CDR2 reads SYDVKM. This chain's CDR3 is CASRPALLAGGPDTQYF. The CDR3 region has the DNA TGTGCCAGCAGGCCTGCCCTACTAGCGGGGGGGCCTGATACGCAGTATTTT.

The V call is TRBV19, the J call TRBJ1-1; D is perhaps TRBD1 (5 bases). Trimming took 7 bases from V and 1 from J, leaving 10 bases between them. CDR1 and CDR2 (germline): LNHDA, SQIVND (reference sequence). The CDR3 spans 13 residues. Here the CDR3 reads CASTGVQNTEAFF. The CDR3 DNA sequence: TGTGCCAGTACGGGGGTGCAGAACACTGAAGCTTTCTTT. Drawing the rest from reference TRBV19 and TRBJ1-1, the complete variable domain is DGGITQSPKYLFRKEGQNVTLSCEQNLNHDAMYWYRQDPGQGLRLIYYSQIVNDFQKGDIAEGYSVSREKKESFPLTVTSAQKNPTAFYLCASTGVQNTEAFFGQGTRLTVV.